One sample yielded the 13 T cell receptor beta chains listed below, sequenced in a study of blood T cell repertoires in COVID-19. TCRdb's table, derived via immunoSEQ multiplex PCR, lists solely in-frame clones and lacks some. The data contain 30,000 to 40,000 clones, approximately 90% of them singletons. The sample consisted of peripheral blood. The receptors were gathered from a human donor in a cohort sampled during active COVID-19.

The rearrangement links TRBV7-2 to TRBJ1-6; TRBD1 matches 10 bases. V dropped 1 base and J dropped 5; count of bases not matched to a gene: 2. The CDR3 totals 16 residues. Germline V gene lookup returns CDR1 SGHTA and CDR2 FQGNSA. CDR3 in DNA: TGTGCCAGCAGCTTAGTAGGGACAGGGGATAATTCACCCCTCCACTTT. Its translation: CASSLVGTGDNSPLHF.

This chain joins TRBV6-5 and TRBJ1-2; perhaps TRBD1 as D (6 bases). This CDR3 has 14 residues. Trimming shortened V by 6 bases and J by 4 bases, and 15 bases separated the two germline ends. CDR1 and CDR2 from the germline V gene are MNHEY and SVGAGI. The CDR3 protein is CASSGGQTIYGYTF. The CDR3 nucleotides read TGTGCCAGCAGCGGAGGACAGACCATCTATGGCTACACCTTC.

This clone was counted only a few times. In the same sample, other DNA sequences code for this CDR3. The chain employs TRBV19 and TRBJ2-2; 8 nucleotides agree with TRBD2. The CDR3 extends over 14 amino acids. Germline V CDR1 and CDR2: LNHDA, SQIVND (reference sequence). V lost 10 bases, J lost 5 bases, and 9 bases stayed unmatched. In nucleotides, the CDR3 is TGTGCCACTCAAGCGGGGGCCGGAACCGGGGAGCTGTTTTTT. This translates into CATQAGAGTGELFF.

The chain employs TRBV6-6 and TRBJ1-2; possible D gene TRBD1, 5 bases. CDR1 and CDR2 (germline): MNHNY, SVGAGI (reference sequence). This CDR3 contains 15 residues. The V gene lost 6 bases and the J gene lost 4 bases, with 18 bases spanning the gap. For the CDR3, the DNA is TGTGCCAGCAGCCCCCCCTCCAGGGTCCTCTATGGCTACACCTTC. It codes for CASSPPSRVLYGYTF.

The chain combines TRBV7-2 with TRBJ1-1; the D is unclear. CDR3 length: 12 residues. Trimming cost V 5 bases and J 6 bases, with 10 bases left between them. The germline V gene encodes CDR1 SGHTA and CDR2 FQGNSA. CDR3 coding DNA: TGTGCCAGCAGCCTAGGTATGTCTGAAGCTTTCTTT. Amino acids: CASSLGMSEAFF. The variable domain in full, with the rest retrieved from reference TRBV7-2 and TRBJ1-1, is GAGVSQSPSNKVTEKGKDVELRCDPISGHTALYWYRQSLGQGLEFLIYFQGNSAPDKSGLPSDRFSAERTGGSVSTLTIQRTQQEDSAVYLCASSLGMSEAFFGQGTRLTVV.

J is TRBJ2-3 and V is TRBV28, with 9 bases matching TRBD2. J lost 1 base, V lost 6 bases, and 2 bases had no gene match. The CDR3 sequence is 14 residues long. The V gene's germline CDR1 is MDHEN and CDR2 SYDVKM. The CDR3 loop is CASSLAGGTDTQYF. CDR3 sequence (DNA): TGTGCCAGCAGCTTAGCGGGGGGCACAGATACGCAGTATTTT.

The count of this clone is one. This chain uses TRBV28 with TRBJ2-4; the match to TRBD1 covers 7 bases. The CDR3 sequence is 14 residues long. J gave up 7 bases and V 6 bases, and 9 bases lay outside the gene matches. From germline, CDR1 is MDHEN and CDR2 SYDVKM. The CDR3 here is CASRPSGTENIQYF. The CDR3 region has the DNA TGTGCCAGCAGGCCGTCCGGGACAGAGAACATTCAGTACTTC.

The gene calls are TRBV30 and TRBJ2-3, with D unclear. The V and J ends lost 5 bases and 1 base respectively, with 28 bases between them. The CDR3 totals 19 residues. Looked up from germline, CDR1 is GTSNPN and CDR2 is SVGIG (reference sequence). In DNA, the CDR3 is TGTGCCTGGCCCTCGCGCGGCGGCAATTCCCTAACCCGCACAGATACGCAGTATTTT. This gives the protein CAWPSRGGNSLTRTDTQYF.

CDR3 sequence (DNA): TGTGCCAGCTCACCCTCCCCGGGACTAGAAAAGACCCAGTACTTC. Amino acid sequence: CASSPSPGLEKTQYF. The chain links TRBV18 to TRBJ2-5; 8 nucleotides align to TRBD2. CDR1 is KGHSH and CDR2 is LQKENI in the germline V gene. With 3 bases clipped from V and 6 bases from J, the junction kept 9 bases outside the gene matches. This CDR3 comprises 15 residues.

The chain carries TRBV19 and TRBJ1-2, with TRBD1 matching 12 bases. Germline V gene sequence: CDR1 LNHDA, CDR2 SQIVND (reference sequence). V dropped 2 bases and J dropped 2; count of bases not matched to a gene: 9. The CDR3 spans 18 residues. CDR3 residues: CASSIIMGQGARNYGYTF. The CDR3 DNA sequence: TGTGCCAGTAGTATAATTATGGGACAGGGGGCGCGGAACTATGGCTACACCTTC.

This clone was seen a handful of times. This chain uses TRBV2 with TRBJ1-2, with 8 bases that match TRBD1. Germline loops: CDR1 SNHLY, CDR2 FYNNEI. The CDR3 spans 16 residues. V lost 4 bases and J lost 8; bases outside the gene matches: 15. The DNA of the CDR3 is TGTGCCAGCAGTGCTGCACAGGGGGAACGGAACGGGGGCTACACCTTC. It codes for CASSAAQGERNGGYTF.

This rearrangement joins TRBV10-3 to TRBJ1-2; TRBD1 matches at 7 bases. CDR1 ENHRY and CDR2 SYGVKD come from the germline V gene. Losses at the gene ends were 0 bases for V and 0 bases for J; bases not matched to a gene: 7. The CDR3 covers 17 residues. The CDR3 DNA follows: TGTGCCATCAGTGAGTCCCCCGGGACAGTAACTAACTATGGCTACACCTTC. This codes for CAISESPGTVTNYGYTF.

J is TRBJ1-4 and V is TRBV19; D perhaps matches TRBD1 (6 bases). The CDR3 has 16 residues. From germline, CDR1 is LNHDA and CDR2 SQIVND (reference sequence). Trimming shortened V by 6 bases and J by 8 bases, and 22 bases separated the two germline ends. Here the CDR3 DNA reads TGTGCCAGTAGGACCGGAGGCAGGGGCTGGGGGGAAAAACTGTTTTTT. Translated, it gives CASRTGGRGWGEKLFF. Full variable domain (outside the CDR3, taken from reference TRBV19 and TRBJ1-4): DGGITQSPKYLFRKEGQNVTLSCEQNLNHDAMYWYRQDPGQGLRLIYYSQIVNDFQKGDIAEGYSVSREKKESFPLTVTSAQKNPTAFYLCASRTGGRGWGEKLFFGSGTQLSVL.